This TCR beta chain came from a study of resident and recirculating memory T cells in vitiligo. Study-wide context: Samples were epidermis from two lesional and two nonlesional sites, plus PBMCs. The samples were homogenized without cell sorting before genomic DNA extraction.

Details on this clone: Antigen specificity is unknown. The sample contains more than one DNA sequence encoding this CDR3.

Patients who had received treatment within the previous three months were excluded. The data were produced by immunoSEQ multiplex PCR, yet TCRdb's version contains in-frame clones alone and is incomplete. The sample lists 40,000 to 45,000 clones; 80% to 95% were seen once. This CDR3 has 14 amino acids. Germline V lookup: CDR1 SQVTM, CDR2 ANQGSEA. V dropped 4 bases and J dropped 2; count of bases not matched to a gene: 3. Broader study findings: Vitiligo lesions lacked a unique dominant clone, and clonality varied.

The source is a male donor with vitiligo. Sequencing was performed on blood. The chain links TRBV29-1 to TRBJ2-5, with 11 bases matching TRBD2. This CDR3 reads CSVAGTSGQETQYF. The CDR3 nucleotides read TGCAGCGTTGCCGGGACTAGCGGACAAGAGACCCAGTACTTC.